This T cell receptor beta chain was observed in a study of blood T cell repertoires in COVID-19 (dated by TCRdb to about 2020). Study-wide context: Samples from collaborators originated in the United States, Italy and Spain and spanned both the acute and convalescent phases of COVID-19. The prospective study material was composed of cDNA or gDNA derived from T cells, B-cell-depleted T cells, or PBMCs. The dataset comprised deeply sampled blood TCRbeta repertoires from subjects exposed to, actively infected with, or recovered from COVID-19. A freely available public database, intended as a resource for researchers studying the immune response to SARS-CoV-2, is where the repertoires were released. The samples were drawn from two sources: the first 160 participants of the ongoing ImmuneRACE study, and 1,000 to 1,500 subjects contributed by 6 global collaborators. Nearly every sample came with metadata listing a de-identified subject ID, COVID-19 status, age in years and sex. Where available, HLA class I and class II types were taken from metadata supplied by the sample provider and were not determined by assay-based typing. The full study reports these points: Clinical and demographic metadata were provided uncurated, with the amount varying by source and participant.

As concerns this clone: Its target antigen remains unknown. No much larger clone exists at a distance of one base, and base qualities are not known.

Each collaborating institution followed its own protocols to collect whole blood in K2EDTA tubes. Collaborator samples were shipped for TCRbeta analysis as frozen whole blood, isolated PBMCs, or DNA extracted from either sample type. TCRbeta CDR3 regions were amplified from genomic DNA using the immunoSEQ Assay, a bias-controlled multiplex PCR. The paper's data handling went like this. Within the assay, amplification of reference gene primers was used to estimate how many nucleated cells each sample contained. To quantify the absolute abundance of each unique TCRbeta CDR3 rearrangement, sequence reads were collapsed and filtered. For each sample, productive Simpson clonality was calculated as the square root of Simpson's diversity index over productive rearrangements. As stored in TCRdb, this immuneACCESS dataset retains in-frame rearrangements with V and J assigned. A fraction of the clones does not appear; measured against another copy, unresolved V genes explain less than half of the discrepancy, and the remainder lacks a known reason. That table furnishes V, J and clone size, whereas the DNA furnished D and trimming. The sample includes fewer than 130,000 clones, with 76% observed a single time. In total, the top ten clones hold about 3.7% of the sample.

There are 13 amino acids in the CDR3, from cysteine to phenylalanine inclusive. Only CDR3 DNA is held: 39 bases, read in frame from base 1. V trim: 5 bases; J trim: 8 bases; unmatched bases: 7. As encoded in the germline V gene (reference sequence), CDR1 is LNHDA while CDR2 is SQIVND. The source of this sequence is a woman of 80 years or more with acute or convalescent COVID-19. The chain is encoded by TRBV19 joined to TRBJ1-2; 8 nucleotides in the junction match TRBD1. The sample taken for sequencing was peripheral blood. The CDR3 protein is CASSPDRAGGYTF. The DNA reads as follows: TGTGCCAGTAGTCCGGACAGGGCTGGCGGCTACACCTTC.